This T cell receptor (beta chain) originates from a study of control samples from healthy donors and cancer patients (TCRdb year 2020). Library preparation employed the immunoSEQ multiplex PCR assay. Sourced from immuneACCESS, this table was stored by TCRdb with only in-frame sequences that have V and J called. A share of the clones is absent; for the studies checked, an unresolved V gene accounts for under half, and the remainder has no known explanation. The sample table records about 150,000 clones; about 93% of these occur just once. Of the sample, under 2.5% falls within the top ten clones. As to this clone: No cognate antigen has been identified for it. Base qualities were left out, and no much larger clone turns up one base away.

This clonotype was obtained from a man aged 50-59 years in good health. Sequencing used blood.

The nucleotides are TGTGCCAGCACCCTAGAGGGCGGGAGAGGCCAAGAGACCCAGTACTTC. This codes for CASTLEGGRGQETQYF. The V gene is TRBV9 and the J gene is TRBJ2-5; TRBD2 agrees with 7 junctional bases. Counted from cysteine to phenylalanine, this CDR3 has 16 amino acids. CDR3 DNA only is kept here, 48 bases in frame from base 1. From V the trimming removes 6 bases and from J it removes 1 base, while the gene matches leave 12 bases of the junction unaccounted for. CDR1 SGDLS and CDR2 YYNGEE are derived from the germline V gene.